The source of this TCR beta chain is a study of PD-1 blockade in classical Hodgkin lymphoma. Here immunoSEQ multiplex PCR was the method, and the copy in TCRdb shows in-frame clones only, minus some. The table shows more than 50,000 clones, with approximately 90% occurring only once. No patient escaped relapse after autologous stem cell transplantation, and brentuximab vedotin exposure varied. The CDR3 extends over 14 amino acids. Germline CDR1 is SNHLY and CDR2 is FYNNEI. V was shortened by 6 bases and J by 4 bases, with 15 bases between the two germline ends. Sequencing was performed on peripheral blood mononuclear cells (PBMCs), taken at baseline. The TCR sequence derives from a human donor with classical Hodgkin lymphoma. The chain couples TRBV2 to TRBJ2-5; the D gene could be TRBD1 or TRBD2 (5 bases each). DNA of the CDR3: TGTGCCAGCAGCTCCCCGGGGCTAGGAGAGACCCAGTACTTC. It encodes CASSSPGLGETQYF.